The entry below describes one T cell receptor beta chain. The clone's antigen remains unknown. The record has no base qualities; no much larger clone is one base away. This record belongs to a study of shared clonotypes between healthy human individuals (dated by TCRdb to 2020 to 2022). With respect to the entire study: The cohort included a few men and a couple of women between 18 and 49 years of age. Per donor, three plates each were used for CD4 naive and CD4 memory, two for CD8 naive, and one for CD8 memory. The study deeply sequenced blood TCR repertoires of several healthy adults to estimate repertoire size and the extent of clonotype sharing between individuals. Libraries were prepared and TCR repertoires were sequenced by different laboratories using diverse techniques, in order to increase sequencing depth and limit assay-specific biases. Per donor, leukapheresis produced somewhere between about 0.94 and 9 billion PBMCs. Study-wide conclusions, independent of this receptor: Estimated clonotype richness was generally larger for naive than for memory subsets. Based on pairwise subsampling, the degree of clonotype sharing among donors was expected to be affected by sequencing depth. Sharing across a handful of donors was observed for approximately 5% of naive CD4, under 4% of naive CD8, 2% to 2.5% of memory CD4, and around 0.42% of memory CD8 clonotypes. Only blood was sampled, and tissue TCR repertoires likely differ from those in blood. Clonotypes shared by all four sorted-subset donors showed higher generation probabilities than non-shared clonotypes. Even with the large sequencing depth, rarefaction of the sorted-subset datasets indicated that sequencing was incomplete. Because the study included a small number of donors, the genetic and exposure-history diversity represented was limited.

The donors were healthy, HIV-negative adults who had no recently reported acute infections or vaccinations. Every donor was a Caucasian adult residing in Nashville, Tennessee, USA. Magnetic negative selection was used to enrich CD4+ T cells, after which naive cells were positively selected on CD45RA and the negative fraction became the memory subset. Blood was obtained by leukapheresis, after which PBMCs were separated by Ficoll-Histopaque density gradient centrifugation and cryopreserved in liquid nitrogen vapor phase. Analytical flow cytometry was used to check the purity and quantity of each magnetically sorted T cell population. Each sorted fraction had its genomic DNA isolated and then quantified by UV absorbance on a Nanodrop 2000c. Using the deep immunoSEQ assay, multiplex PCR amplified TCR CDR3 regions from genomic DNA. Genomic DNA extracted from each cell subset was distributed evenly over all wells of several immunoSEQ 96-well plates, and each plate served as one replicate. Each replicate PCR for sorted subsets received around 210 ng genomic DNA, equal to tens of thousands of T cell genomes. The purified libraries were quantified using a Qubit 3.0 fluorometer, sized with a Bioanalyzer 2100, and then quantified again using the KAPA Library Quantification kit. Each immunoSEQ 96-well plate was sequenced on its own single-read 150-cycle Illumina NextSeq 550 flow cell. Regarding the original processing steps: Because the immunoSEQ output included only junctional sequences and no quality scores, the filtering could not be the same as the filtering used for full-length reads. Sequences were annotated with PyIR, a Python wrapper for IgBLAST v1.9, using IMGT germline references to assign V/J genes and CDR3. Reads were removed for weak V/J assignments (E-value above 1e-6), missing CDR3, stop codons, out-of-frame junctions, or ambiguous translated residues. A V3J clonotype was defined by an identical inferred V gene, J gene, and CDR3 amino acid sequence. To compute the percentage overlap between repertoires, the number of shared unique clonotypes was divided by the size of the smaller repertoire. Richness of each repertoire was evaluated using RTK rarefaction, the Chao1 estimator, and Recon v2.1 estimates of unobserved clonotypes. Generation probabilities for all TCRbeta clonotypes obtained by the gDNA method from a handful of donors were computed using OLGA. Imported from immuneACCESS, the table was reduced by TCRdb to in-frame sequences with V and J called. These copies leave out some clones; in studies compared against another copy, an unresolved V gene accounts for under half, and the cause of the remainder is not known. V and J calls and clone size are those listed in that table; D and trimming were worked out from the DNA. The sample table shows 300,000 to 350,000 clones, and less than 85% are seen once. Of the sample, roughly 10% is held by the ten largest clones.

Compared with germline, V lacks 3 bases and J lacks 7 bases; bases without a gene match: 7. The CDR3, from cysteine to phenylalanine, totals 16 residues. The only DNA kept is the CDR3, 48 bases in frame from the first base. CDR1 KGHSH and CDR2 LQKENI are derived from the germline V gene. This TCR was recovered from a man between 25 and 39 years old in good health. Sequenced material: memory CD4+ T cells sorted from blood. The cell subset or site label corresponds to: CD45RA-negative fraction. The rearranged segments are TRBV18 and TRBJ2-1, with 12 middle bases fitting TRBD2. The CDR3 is CASSPYGTSGQNEQFF. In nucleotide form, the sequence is TGTGCCAGCTCACCGTACGGGACTAGCGGGCAGAATGAGCAGTTCTTC. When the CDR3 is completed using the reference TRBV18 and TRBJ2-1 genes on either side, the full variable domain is NAGVMQNPRHLVRRRGQEARLRCSPMKGHSHVYWYRQLPEEGLKFMVYLQKENIIDESGMPKERFSAEFPKEGPSILRIQQVVRGDSAAYFCASSPYGTSGQNEQFFGPGTRLTVL.